This T cell receptor beta chain was sequenced during a study of T-cell memory formation after mild COVID-19. The CDR3 consists of 13 residues. Between the trimmed V and J ends, which lost 10 bases and 4 bases, there was a span of 16 bases. CDR1 and CDR2 from the germline V gene are LNHDA and SQIVND (reference sequence). TCRdb re-called the 5' RACE reads through MiXCR, storing one row per CDR3 protein. The repertoire consists of 250,000 or so distinct CDR3 sequences, with more than 15% occurring once and the leading ten covering 23%. In the case of this clonotype: Its antigen remains unidentified.

Study-level findings and limits: Clones which contracted sat mainly in CM and EM if CD4+, and in EMRA if CD8+.

The source of this sequence is a man aged 18-30 years who had mild COVID-19 (a few samples of this study predate the infection). Cell type and time point are not known. The V call is TRBV19, the J call TRBJ1-2, with D uncertain. Sequenced: PBMCs or a T cell subset sorted from them (not recorded which). Here the CDR3 DNA reads TGTGCCACCCTGAATGACGGTAGCTATGGCTACACCTTC. Its protein is CATLNDGSYGYTF. Based on the CDR3 plus reference TRBV19 and TRBJ1-2, the full variable domain is DGGITQSPKYLFRKEGQNVTLSCEQNLNHDAMYWYRQDPGQGLRLIYYSQIVNDFQKGDIAEGYSVSREKKESFPLTVTSAQKNPTAFYLCATLNDGSYGYTFGSGTRLTVV.